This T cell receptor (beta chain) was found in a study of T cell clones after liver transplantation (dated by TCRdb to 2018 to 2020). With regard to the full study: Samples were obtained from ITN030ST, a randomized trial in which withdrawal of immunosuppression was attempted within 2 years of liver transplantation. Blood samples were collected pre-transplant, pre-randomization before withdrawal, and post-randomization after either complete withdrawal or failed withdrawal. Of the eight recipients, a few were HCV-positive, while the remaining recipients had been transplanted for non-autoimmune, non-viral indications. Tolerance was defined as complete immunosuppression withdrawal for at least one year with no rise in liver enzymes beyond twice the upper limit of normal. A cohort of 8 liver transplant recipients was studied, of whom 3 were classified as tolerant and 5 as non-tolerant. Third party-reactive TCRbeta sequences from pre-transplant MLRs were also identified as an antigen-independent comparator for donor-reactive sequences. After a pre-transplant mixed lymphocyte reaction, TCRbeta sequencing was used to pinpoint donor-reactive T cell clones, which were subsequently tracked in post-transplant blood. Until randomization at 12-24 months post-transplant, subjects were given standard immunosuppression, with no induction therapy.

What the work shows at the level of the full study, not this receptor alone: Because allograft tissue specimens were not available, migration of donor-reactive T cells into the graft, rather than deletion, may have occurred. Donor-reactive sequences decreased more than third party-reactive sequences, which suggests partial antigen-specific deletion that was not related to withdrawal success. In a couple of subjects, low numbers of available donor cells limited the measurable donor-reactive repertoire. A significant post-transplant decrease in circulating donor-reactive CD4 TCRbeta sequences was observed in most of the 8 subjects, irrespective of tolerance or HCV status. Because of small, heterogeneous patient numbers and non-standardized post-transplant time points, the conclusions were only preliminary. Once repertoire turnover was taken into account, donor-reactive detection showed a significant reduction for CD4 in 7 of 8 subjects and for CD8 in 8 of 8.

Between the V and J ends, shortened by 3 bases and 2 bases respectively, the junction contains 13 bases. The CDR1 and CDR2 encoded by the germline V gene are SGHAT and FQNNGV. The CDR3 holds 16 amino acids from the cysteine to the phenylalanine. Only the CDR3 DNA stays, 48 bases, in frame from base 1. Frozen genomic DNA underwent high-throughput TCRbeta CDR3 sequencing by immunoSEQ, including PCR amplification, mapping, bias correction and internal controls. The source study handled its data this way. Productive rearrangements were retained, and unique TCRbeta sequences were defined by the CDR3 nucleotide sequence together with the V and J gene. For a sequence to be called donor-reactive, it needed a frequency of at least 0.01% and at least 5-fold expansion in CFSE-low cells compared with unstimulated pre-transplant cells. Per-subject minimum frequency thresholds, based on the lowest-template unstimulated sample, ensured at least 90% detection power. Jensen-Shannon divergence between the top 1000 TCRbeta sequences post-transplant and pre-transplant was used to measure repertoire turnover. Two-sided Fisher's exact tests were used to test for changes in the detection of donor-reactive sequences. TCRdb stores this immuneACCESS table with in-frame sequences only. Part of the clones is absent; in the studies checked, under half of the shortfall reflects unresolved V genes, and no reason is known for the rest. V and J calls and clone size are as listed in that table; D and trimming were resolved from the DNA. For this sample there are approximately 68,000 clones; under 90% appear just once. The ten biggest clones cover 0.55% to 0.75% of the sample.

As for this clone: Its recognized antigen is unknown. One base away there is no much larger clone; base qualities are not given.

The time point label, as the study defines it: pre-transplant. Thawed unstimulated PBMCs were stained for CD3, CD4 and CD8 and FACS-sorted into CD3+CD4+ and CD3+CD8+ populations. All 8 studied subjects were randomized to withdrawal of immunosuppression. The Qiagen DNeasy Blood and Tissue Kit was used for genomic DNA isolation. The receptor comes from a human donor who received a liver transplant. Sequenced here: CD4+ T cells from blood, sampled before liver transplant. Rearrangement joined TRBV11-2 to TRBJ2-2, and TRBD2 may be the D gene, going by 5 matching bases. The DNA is TGTGCCAGCAGCTTGTTCGGGGTCACTAACACCGGGGAGCTGTTTTTT. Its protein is CASSLFGVTNTGELFF. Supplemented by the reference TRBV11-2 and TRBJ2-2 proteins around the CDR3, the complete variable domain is EAGVAQSPRYKIIEKRQSVAFWCNPISGHATLYWYQQILGQGPKLLIQFQNNGVVDDSQLPKDRFSAERLKGVDSTLKIQPAKLEDSAVYLCASSLFGVTNTGELFFGEGSRLTVL.